The 2 T cell receptor beta chains listed next were all sequenced from one sample in a study of T cell repertoires in cytomegalovirus infection. No antigens are known for them. TCRdb re-called the reads with MiXCR, one entry per CDR3 protein. There are about 920,000 distinct CDR3 sequences in the sample; 30% to 40% occur only once, and about an eighth lies in the top ten. This material consisted of cultured CD8+ T cells from PBMCs, taken from culture after CMV antigen stimulation. The receptor set was obtained from a human donor in good health (CMV status not recorded). Some clones in this sample may be carry-over from other donors' samples.

This clonotype was picked up many times. This chain uses TRBV7-2 with TRBJ2-6, with D tentatively TRBD1 (6 bases). V was clipped by 1 base and J by 0 bases, with 10 bases between them. This CDR3 spans 17 amino acids. Germline V gives CDR1 SGHTA, CDR2 FQGNSA. The DNA for the CDR3 is TGTGCCAGCAGCTTAGTGACAGGCTTCTCTGGGGCCAACGTCCTGACTTTC. Translating it yields CASSLVTGFSGANVLTF.

Here the CDR3 reads CASSQDGRVITDTQYF. The CDR3 DNA follows: TGCGCCAGCAGCCAAGACGGCAGGGTAATCACAGATACGCAGTATTTT. The chain combines TRBV4-3 with TRBJ2-3; D might be TRBD1 (5 bases). The CDR3 length is 16 residues. V lost 0 bases and J 2 bases, leaving 12 bases between the germline ends. In germline, CDR1 is LGHNA, CDR2 YSLEER.